The next 26 T cell receptor beta chains were all read from a single sample in a study of monozygotic twins with inflammatory bowel disease. TCRdb reanalyzed the 5' RACE reads and collapses them to one entry per CDR3 protein, without DNA. The sample holds just over 300,000 distinct CDR3 sequences. Sequenced input: blood. The receptors shown here come from a human donor with ulcerative colitis or Crohn's disease, or a healthy co-twin of an affected twin (not recorded which).

The chain couples TRBV7-3 to TRBJ2-1; TCRdb reports TRBD1, a call that lacks DNA to check it against. The germline V gene has CDR1 SGHTA and CDR2 FQGTGA. The CDR3 extends over 17 amino acids. The CDR3 spells CASSSRPGQGTYNEQFF.

The CDR3 region is CASSPRTHTDTQYF. The chain links TRBV9 to TRBJ2-3; absent DNA, TCRdb's TRBD1 call cannot be checked. The CDR3 is 14 residues long. In germline, CDR1 is SGDLS, CDR2 YYNGEE.

The gene calls are TRBV7-2 and TRBJ2-7; TCRdb designates TRBD1, a call that cannot be tested without DNA. CDR1 and CDR2 from the germline V gene are SGHTA and FQGNSA. The CDR3 covers 15 residues. CDR3 amino acids: CASSQQQGAPYEQYF. The full variable domain, completed using reference TRBV7-2 and TRBJ2-7, is GAGVSQSPSNKVTEKGKDVELRCDPISGHTALYWYRQSLGQGLEFLIYFQGNSAPDKSGLPSDRFSAERTGGSVSTLTIQRTQQEDSAVYLCASSQQQGAPYEQYFGPGTRLTVT.

The chain employs TRBV20-1 and TRBJ1-5. Germline CDR1 reads DFQATT; CDR2 reads SNEGSKA (reference sequence). The CDR3 is 14 amino acids. CDR3 loop: CSARASGGNQPQHF.

This chain connects TRBV6-5 to TRBJ2-7. CDR1 is MNHEY and CDR2 is SVGAGI in the germline V gene. This CDR3 has 15 amino acids. CDR3 residues: CASSYYATVAYEQYF.

CDR3 loop: CSGRANSGNTIYF. This rearrangement joins TRBV29-1 to TRBJ1-3; TCRdb's D call of TRBD1 is untestable without DNA. The CDR3 consists of 13 residues. Germline CDR1 reads SQVTM; CDR2 reads ANQGSEA. The full variable domain, in which reference TRBV29-1 and TRBJ1-3 provide the parts outside the CDR3, is SAVISQKPSRDICQRGTSLTIQCQVDSQVTMMFWYRQQPGQSLTLIATANQGSEATYESGFVIDKFPISRPNLTFSTLTVSNMSPEDSSIYLCSGRANSGNTIYFGEGSWLTVV.

This chain joins TRBV7-2 and TRBJ2-5; without DNA, the TCRdb call of TRBD2 cannot be checked. This CDR3 spans 14 amino acids. Per the germline V gene, CDR1 is SGHTA and CDR2 is FQGNSA. CDR3 region: CASSPRGGLLTQYF.

The chain carries TRBV5-1 and TRBJ2-1; TCRdb's D call, TRBD1, is unchecked because there is no DNA. Germline V lookup: CDR1 SGHRS, CDR2 YFSETQ. CDR3 length: 15 amino acids. The CDR3 sequence is CASSLTGQEYNEQFF.

The chain couples TRBV29-1 to TRBJ2-5; TCRdb returns TRBD1, unconfirmable since there is no DNA. The CDR3 spans 13 residues. Germline V gives CDR1 SQVTM, CDR2 ANQGSEA. The CDR3: CSVERGKVETQYF.

V usage is TRBV4-2 and J usage is TRBJ1-1; TCRdb lists TRBD1, though no DNA is available to test this call. From germline, CDR1 is LGHNA and CDR2 YNFKEQ. This CDR3 contains 13 residues. This chain's CDR3 is CASSHRWGAGAFF.

V and J are TRBV7-2 and TRBJ2-7; as DNA is missing, the TRBD2 call by TCRdb cannot be tested. This CDR3 region has 14 residues. CDR1 is SGHTA and CDR2 is FQGNSA in the germline V gene. The CDR3 region is CASSPRTSRFEQYF.

This chain connects TRBV6-1 to TRBJ2-1; TCRdb designates TRBD1, a call that cannot be tested without DNA. Germline V gene sequence: CDR1 MNHNS, CDR2 SASEGT. The CDR3 contains 16 residues. Here the CDR3 reads CASSWGHNAPGNEQFF.

Here the CDR3 reads CASTEDYGYTF. The rearrangement links TRBV28 to TRBJ1-2. The CDR3 has 11 residues. The germline V gene has CDR1 MDHEN and CDR2 SYDVKM.

The rearrangement links TRBV3-1 to TRBJ2-5. The CDR3 totals 15 residues. The germline V gene has CDR1 LGHDT and CDR2 YNNKEL (reference sequence). The CDR3: CASSQGGSQGETQYF.

The chain links TRBV9 to TRBJ2-7; the TCRdb call, TRBD1, lacks DNA for checking. CDR3 size: 16 residues. Germline V gives CDR1 SGDLS, CDR2 YYNGEE. This chain's CDR3 is CASSVGVGSLSYEQYF.

The CDR3: CASTRLGERGEQYF. The chain uses TRBV12-3 or TRBV12-4 and TRBJ2-7; without DNA, the TCRdb call of TRBD1 cannot be checked. This CDR3 has 14 residues.

This rearrangement joins TRBV7-2 to TRBJ2-1; the D call of TRBD1 rests on TCRdb alone, since no DNA is present to check it. This CDR3 contains 16 residues. CDR1 is SGHTA, CDR2 FQGNSA, per germline. This chain's CDR3 is CASSRSGGIAYNEQFF. Using reference TRBV7-2 and TRBJ2-1 for the parts outside the CDR3, the full variable domain is GAGVSQSPSNKVTEKGKDVELRCDPISGHTALYWYRQSLGQGLEFLIYFQGNSAPDKSGLPSDRFSAERTGGSVSTLTIQRTQQEDSAVYLCASSRSGGIAYNEQFFGPGTRLTVL.

This chain links TRBV20-1 with TRBJ2-1. There are 13 residues in the CDR3. Germline loops: CDR1 DFQATT, CDR2 SNEGSKA (reference sequence). Here the CDR3 reads CSASILSLNEQFF.

V gene TRBV4-3 combines with J gene TRBJ2-5; the TCRdb call, TRBD1, lacks DNA for checking. Germline values: CDR1 LGHNA, CDR2 YSLEER. The CDR3 runs 15 residues. CDR3 amino acids: CASSQDGGGPGTQYF.

V and J are TRBV7-2 and TRBJ2-2. Germline V gene data show CDR1 as SGHTA and CDR2 as FQGNSA. The length of the CDR3 is 13 residues. The CDR3 loop is CASTSSWGGELFF. The full variable domain, in which reference TRBV7-2 and TRBJ2-2 provide the parts outside the CDR3, is GAGVSQSPSNKVTEKGKDVELRCDPISGHTALYWYRQSLGQGLEFLIYFQGNSAPDKSGLPSDRFSAERTGGSVSTLTIQRTQQEDSAVYLCASTSSWGGELFFGEGSRLTVL.

This chain connects TRBV11-1 to TRBJ2-1; TCRdb calls TRBD2, which cannot be checked without DNA. Germline lookup yields CDR1 SGHAT and CDR2 FQDESV (reference sequence). CDR3 length: 15 amino acids. The CDR3 loop is CASSHRLASVNEQFF.

This rearrangement joins TRBV4-2 to TRBJ2-3; absent DNA, TCRdb's TRBD1 call cannot be checked. There are 13 residues in the CDR3. Germline CDR1 and CDR2: LGHNA and YNFKEQ. CDR3 amino acids: CASSQGDDYTQYF.

The genes are TRBV29-1 and TRBJ1-1; TCRdb's D gene call, TRBD1, goes unchecked for lack of DNA. The CDR3 has 11 residues. The germline CDR1 and CDR2 sequences are SQVTM and ANQGSEA. The CDR3 loop reads CSVPGLTEAFF.

V is TRBV29-1 and J is TRBJ1-1; TCRdb returns TRBD1, unconfirmable since there is no DNA. This CDR3 region has 12 residues. Germline V gene lookup returns CDR1 SQVTM and CDR2 ANQGSEA. The chain's CDR3 is CSERRGHTEAFF.

This sequence joins TRBV14 and TRBJ2-1; TCRdb lists TRBD1, though no DNA is available to test this call. In germline, CDR1 is SGHDN, CDR2 FVKESK. The CDR3 sequence is 17 residues long. The CDR3 spells CASSQASGLRIYNEQFF.

The chain employs TRBV12-3 or TRBV12-4 and TRBJ2-1; TCRdb's assignment of TRBD1 cannot be checked, as there is no DNA. The length of the CDR3 is 17 residues. CDR3 in amino acids: CASSLSGPRGGNNEQFF.